The sequence of this T cell receptor (beta chain) was determined in a study of T cells in Graves' hyperthyroidism and ophthalmopathy. Germline assignment: CDR1 SNHLY and CDR2 FYNNEI. This CDR3 has 12 residues. The J segment lost 6 bases and the V segment lost 8 bases, leaving 3 bases of the junction unmatched. Every diagnosis used clinical symptoms, serum thyroxine and TRAb, thyroid ultrasound and orbital computed tomography. Amplified TCR beta CDR3 regions came from RNA transcripts. TCR CDR3 underwent first-round RT-PCR with the HTBI primer set. MiXCR, run by TCRdb on the multiplex PCR reads, gives a single entry per CDR3 protein. Of about 350,000 distinct CDR3 sequences listed, approximately 15% are singletons. This clonotype was recorded at least ten times.

Sequencing input: blood. J is TRBJ2-2 and V is TRBV2; 7 nucleotides line up with TRBD2. This clonotype originated in a young woman with Graves' hyperthyroidism. The CDR3 reads CASERDAGELFF. CDR3 nucleotides: TGTGCCAGCGAGCGGGATGCCGGGGAGCTGTTTTTT. Using reference TRBV2 and TRBJ2-2 for the parts outside the CDR3, the full variable domain is EPEVTQTPSHQVTQMGQEVILRCVPISNHLYFYWYRQILGQKVEFLVSFYNNEISEKSEIFDDQFSVERPDGSNFTLKIRSTKLEDSAMYFCASERDAGELFFGEGSRLTVL.